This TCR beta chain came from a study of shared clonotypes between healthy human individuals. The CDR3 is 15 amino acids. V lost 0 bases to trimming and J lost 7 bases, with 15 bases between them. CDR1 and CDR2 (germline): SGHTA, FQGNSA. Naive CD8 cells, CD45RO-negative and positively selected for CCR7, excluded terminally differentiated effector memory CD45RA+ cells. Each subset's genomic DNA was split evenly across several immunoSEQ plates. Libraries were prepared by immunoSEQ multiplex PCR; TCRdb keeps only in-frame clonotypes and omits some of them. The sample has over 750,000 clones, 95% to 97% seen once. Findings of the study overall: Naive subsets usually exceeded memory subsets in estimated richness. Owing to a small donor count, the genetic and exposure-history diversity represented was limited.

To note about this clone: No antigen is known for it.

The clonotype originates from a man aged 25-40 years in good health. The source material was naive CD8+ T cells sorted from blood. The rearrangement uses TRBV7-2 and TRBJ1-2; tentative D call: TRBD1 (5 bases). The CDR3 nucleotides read TGTGCCAGCAGCTTAGCGCTCGCAGGACATCCTGGCTACACCTTC. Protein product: CASSLALAGHPGYTF.